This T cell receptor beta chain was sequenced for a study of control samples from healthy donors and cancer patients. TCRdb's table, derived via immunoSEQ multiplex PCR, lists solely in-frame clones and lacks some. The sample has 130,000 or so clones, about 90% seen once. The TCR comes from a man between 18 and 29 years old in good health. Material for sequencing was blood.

The CDR3, as DNA: TGTGCCAGCAGCCAAGATAGAGGGGTGAACACTGAAGCTTTCTTT. Translation gives CASSQDRGVNTEAFF. The chain has TRBV4-2 and TRBJ1-1; a possible D gene is TRBD1 (5 bases). This CDR3 comprises 15 residues. Trimming stripped 0 bases from V and 0 bases from J, with 8 bases between. Per the germline V gene, CDR1 is LGHNA and CDR2 is YNFKEQ.